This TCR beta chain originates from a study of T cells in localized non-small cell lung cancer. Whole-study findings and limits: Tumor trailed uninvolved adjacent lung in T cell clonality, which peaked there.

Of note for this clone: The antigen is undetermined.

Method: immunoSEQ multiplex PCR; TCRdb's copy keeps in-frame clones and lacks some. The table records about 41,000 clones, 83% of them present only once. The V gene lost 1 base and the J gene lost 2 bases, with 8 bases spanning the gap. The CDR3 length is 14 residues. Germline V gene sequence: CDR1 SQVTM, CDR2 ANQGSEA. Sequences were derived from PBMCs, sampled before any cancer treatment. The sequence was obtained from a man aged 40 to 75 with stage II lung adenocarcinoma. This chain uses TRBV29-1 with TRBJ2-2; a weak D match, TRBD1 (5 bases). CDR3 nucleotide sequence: TGCAGCGTTGAAGCAGGGATCAACACCGGGGAGCTGTTTTTT. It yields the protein CSVEAGINTGELFF.